This T cell receptor beta chain comes out of a study of blood T cell repertoires in COVID-19. Study-level information: Samples of COVID-19 (acute and convalescent) were obtained from the United States, Italy and Spain. Nucleic acid was either cDNA or gDNA, and it came from T cells, B-cell-depleted T cells, or PBMCs.

The CDR3 contains 15 residues. V was clipped by 8 bases and J by 1 base, with 14 bases between them. Germline V lookup: CDR1 MNHEY, CDR2 SMNVEV (reference sequence). Study processing details: Amplified reference gene primers provided the basis for estimating nucleated cell counts. Sequenced by immunoSEQ multiplex PCR; TCRdb stores in-frame clones only, minus some. Clonal size and the V and J genes are those of that table, whereas D and trimming came from the DNA. The table lists about 180,000 clones, around three quarters of them singletons. The sequenced sample was peripheral blood. The chain links TRBV27 to TRBJ1-4; D remains unclear. The TCR comes from a man in his 70s with active or convalescent COVID-19. CDR3 sequence reads: CASSPLRETNEKLFF. The CDR3 DNA reads TGTGCCAGCTCCCCTCTCCGGGAAACTAATGAAAAACTGTTTTTT.